Listed below are T cell receptor beta chains from one sample, sequenced in a study of cytomegalovirus exposure and HLA in healthy donors. Clones were read by immunoSEQ multiplex PCR, and TCRdb kept only the in-frame ones, dropping some. The sample records 150,000 to 200,000 clones, over 60% being singletons. The sample consisted of PBMCs. The receptors were sampled from a woman in her 40s in good health and CMV-seronegative. The CDR3 runs from the conserved cysteine through the conserved F or W. Each record gives: D gene, clone size, V gene, J gene, CDR3 protein, CDR3 DNA. D genes are given only for firm matches. The size field is filled for only some rows; it gives once, few, many or a size class.

TRBD2,.,TRBV5-1,TRBJ2-3,CASSLMRAGGREDTQYF,TGCGCCAGCAGCTTGATGAGAGCGGGGGGCAGGGAAGATACGCAGTATTTT
.,.,TRBV28,TRBJ1-5,CASSSWAINQPQHF,TGTGCCAGCAGTTCCTGGGCCATCAATCAGCCCCAGCATTTT
TRBD2,.,TRBV6-6,TRBJ2-5,CASSAGVGGETQYF,TGTGCCAGCAGTGCGGGGGTCGGGGGGGAGACCCAGTACTTC
.,.,TRBV7-9,TRBJ2-3,CASSLPPGGTDTQYF,TGTGCCAGCAGCTTGCCCCCAGGCGGCACAGATACGCAGTATTTT
TRBD1,.,TRBV28,TRBJ2-4,CASSSGTALAKNIQYF,TGTGCCAGCAGTTCCGGGACAGCGCTAGCCAAAAACATTCAGTACTTC
TRBD1,.,TRBV7-9,TRBJ2-1,CASSWTGGSDEQFF,TGTGCCAGCAGCTGGACAGGGGGCTCGGATGAGCAGTTCTTC
.,.,TRBV7-9,TRBJ2-3,CASRHRVGFADTQYF,TGTGCCAGCAGGCACAGGGTCGGTTTCGCAGATACGCAGTATTTT
TRBD1,.,TRBV19,TRBJ2-4,CASSKTGGNIQYF,TGTGCCAGTAGTAAGACAGGGGGAAACATTCAGTACTTC
.,.,TRBV5-4,TRBJ1-6,CASSNRDINSPLHF,TGTGCCAGCAGTAACCGGGACATCAATTCACCCCTCCACTTT
TRBD2,.,TRBV4-1,TRBJ2-3,CASSRLWTGTSGDLTDTQYF,TGCGCCAGCAGCCGCCTGTGGACAGGGACTAGCGGGGACCTCACAGATACGCAGTATTTT
TRBD1,.,TRBV19,TRBJ1-2,CASSIGQGRWGYTF,TGTGCCAGTAGTATCGGACAGGGGAGGTGGGGCTACACCTTC
.,.,TRBV7-9,TRBJ2-2,CASSPDSPNTGELFF,TGTGCCAGCAGCCCTGACAGCCCGAACACCGGGGAGCTGTTTTTT
.,few,TRBV6-5,TRBJ2-4,CASSYIVGRENIQYF,TGTGCCAGCAGTTACATAGTCGGGAGAGAAAACATTCAGTACTTC
.,once,TRBV10-2,TRBJ2-7,CASGSGDMREQYF,TGCGCCAGCGGGAGCGGGGACATGAGAGAGCAGTACTTC
TRBD1,.,TRBV7-9,TRBJ1-5,CSSSRGTGDSNQPQHF,TGTTCCAGCAGCCGCGGGACAGGGGATAGCAATCAGCCCCAGCATTTT
TRBD1,.,TRBV28,TRBJ1-1,CASSDPGQGRGGTEAFF,TGTGCCAGCAGTGACCCGGGACAGGGGAGGGGCGGCACTGAAGCTTTCTTT
TRBD1,.,TRBV7-9,TRBJ1-6,CASSRQGDNSPLHF,TGTGCCAGCAGCCGACAGGGCGATAATTCACCCCTCCACTTT
.,once,TRBV7-9,TRBJ1-3,CASSSSRGTPGNTIYF,TGTGCCAGCAGCTCGTCCCGGGGAACTCCTGGAAACACCATATATTTT
TRBD1,.,TRBV9,TRBJ1-2,CASSARQGAEFGYTF,TGTGCCAGCAGCGCCAGACAGGGGGCAGAGTTTGGCTACACCTTC
TRBD1,once,TRBV9,TRBJ1-3,CASSFTTGNGNTIYF,TGTGCCAGCAGCTTCACGACAGGGAATGGAAACACCATATATTTT
TRBD1,.,TRBV9,TRBJ1-2,CASLDPAGQGSGYTF,TGTGCCAGCTTAGACCCAGCGGGACAGGGAAGTGGCTACACCTTC
.,.,TRBV27,TRBJ1-1,CASSWSGVSASTEAFF,TGTGCCAGCAGTTGGAGCGGGGTCTCAGCAAGCACTGAAGCTTTCTTT
TRBD1,.,TRBV5-1,TRBJ1-2,CASTGTGTDAYGYTF,TGCGCCAGCACCGGGACAGGGACAGACGCCTATGGCTACACCTTC
TRBD1,.,TRBV10-1,TRBJ2-2,CASSDNLDRGGTGELFF,TGCGCCAGCAGTGACAATTTGGACAGGGGAGGCACCGGGGAGCTGTTTTTT
.,.,TRBV7-2,TRBJ2-3,CASSHTKQADTQYF,TGTGCCAGCAGCCACACTAAACAGGCAGATACGCAGTATTTT
TRBD1,few,TRBV10-2,TRBJ1-5,CASRRDRTSNQPQHF,TGCGCCAGCAGAAGGGACAGGACGAGCAATCAGCCCCAGCATTTT
TRBD2,.,TRBV11-2,TRBJ2-3,CASSLTGTSGGGSQYF,TGTGCCAGCAGCTTAACCGGGACTAGCGGGGGAGGGTCGCAGTATTTT
TRBD1,.,TRBV18,TRBJ1-5,CASSPALGTGENNQPQHF,TGTGCCAGCTCACCAGCCTTAGGGACAGGGGAGAATAATCAGCCCCAGCATTTT
.,.,TRBV10-2,TRBJ2-7,CASRGRISYEQYF,TGCGCCAGCAGAGGGAGGATCTCCTACGAGCAGTACTTC
TRBD1,.,TRBV5-1,TRBJ1-1,CASSEGQGNEAFF,TGCGCCAGCAGCGAGGGACAGGGGAATGAAGCTTTCTTT